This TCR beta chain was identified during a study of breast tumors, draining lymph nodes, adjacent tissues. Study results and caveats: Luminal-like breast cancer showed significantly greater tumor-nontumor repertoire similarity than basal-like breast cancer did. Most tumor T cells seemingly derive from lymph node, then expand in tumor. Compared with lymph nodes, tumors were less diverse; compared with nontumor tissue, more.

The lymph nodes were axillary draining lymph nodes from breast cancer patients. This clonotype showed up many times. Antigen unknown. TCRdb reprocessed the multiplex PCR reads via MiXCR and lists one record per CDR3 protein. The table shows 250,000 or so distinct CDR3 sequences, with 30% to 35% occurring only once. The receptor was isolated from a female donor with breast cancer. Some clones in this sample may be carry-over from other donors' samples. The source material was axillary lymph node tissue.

The CDR3 region is CASSTRQSSSTDTQYF. The CDR3 region has the DNA TGCGCCAGCAGCACACGACAGTCTTCTAGCACAGATACGCAGTATTTT. The J gene is TRBJ2-3, the V gene TRBV5-1, with a tentative D call TRBD1 (5 bases). The CDR3 consists of 16 residues. Germline V gene sequence: CDR1 SGHRS, CDR2 YFSETQ. V lost 4 bases, J lost 0 bases, and 15 bases lay in between.